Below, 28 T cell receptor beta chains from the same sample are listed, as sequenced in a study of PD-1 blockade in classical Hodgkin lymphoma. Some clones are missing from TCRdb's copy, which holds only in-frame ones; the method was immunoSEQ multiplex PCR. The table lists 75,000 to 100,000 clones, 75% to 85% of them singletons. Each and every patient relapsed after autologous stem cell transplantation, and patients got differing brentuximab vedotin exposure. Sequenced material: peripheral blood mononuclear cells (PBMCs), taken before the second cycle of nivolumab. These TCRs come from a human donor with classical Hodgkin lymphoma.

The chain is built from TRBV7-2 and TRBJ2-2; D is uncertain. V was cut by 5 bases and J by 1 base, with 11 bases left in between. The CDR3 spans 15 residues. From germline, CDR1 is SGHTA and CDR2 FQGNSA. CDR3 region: CASSPNPLNTGELFF. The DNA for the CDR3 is TGTGCCAGCAGCCCCAACCCCCTGAACACCGGGGAGCTGTTTTTT.

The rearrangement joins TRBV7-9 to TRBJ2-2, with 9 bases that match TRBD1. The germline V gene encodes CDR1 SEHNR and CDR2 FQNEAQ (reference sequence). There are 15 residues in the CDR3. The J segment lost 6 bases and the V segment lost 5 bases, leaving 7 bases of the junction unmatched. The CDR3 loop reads CASSRDRVKAGELFF. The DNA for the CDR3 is TGTGCCAGCAGCCGGGACAGGGTGAAGGCCGGGGAGCTGTTTTTT.

The CDR3 DNA follows: TGTGCCAGCAGCGTAGGCGGGACCTACAATGAGCAGTTCTTC. Translating it yields CASSVGGTYNEQFF. The chain recombines TRBV9 with TRBJ2-1; perhaps TRBD2 as D (6 bases). The germline V gene has CDR1 SGDLS and CDR2 YYNGEE. V lost 0 bases and J lost 2, with 6 bases in between. The CDR3 extends over 14 amino acids.

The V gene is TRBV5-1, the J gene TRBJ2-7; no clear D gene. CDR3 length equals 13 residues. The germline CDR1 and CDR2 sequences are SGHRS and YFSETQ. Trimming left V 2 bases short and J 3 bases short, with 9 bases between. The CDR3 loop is CASSLGPYYEQYF. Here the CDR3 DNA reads TGCGCCAGCAGCTTAGGGCCGTACTACGAGCAGTACTTC.

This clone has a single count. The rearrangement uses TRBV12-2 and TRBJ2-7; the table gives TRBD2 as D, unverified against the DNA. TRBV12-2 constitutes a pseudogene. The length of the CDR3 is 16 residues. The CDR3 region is CASRPSERDYRYEQYF. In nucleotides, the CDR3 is TGTGCAAGTCGCCCCTCCGAAAGGGACTACCGCTACGAGCAGTACTTC.

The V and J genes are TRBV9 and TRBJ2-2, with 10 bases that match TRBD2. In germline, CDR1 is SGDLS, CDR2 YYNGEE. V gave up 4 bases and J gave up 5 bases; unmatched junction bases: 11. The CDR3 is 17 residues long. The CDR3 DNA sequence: TGTGCCAGCAGCACCCACCAACTAGCGGGACGTACCGGGGAGCTGTTTTTT. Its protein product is CASSTHQLAGRTGELFF.

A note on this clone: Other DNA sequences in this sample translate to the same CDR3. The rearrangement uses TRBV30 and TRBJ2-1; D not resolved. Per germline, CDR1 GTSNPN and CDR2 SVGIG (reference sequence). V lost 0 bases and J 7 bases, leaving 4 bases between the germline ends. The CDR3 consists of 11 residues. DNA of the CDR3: TGTGCCTGGAGTGTATTGAATGAGCAGTTCTTC. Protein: CAWSVLNEQFF.

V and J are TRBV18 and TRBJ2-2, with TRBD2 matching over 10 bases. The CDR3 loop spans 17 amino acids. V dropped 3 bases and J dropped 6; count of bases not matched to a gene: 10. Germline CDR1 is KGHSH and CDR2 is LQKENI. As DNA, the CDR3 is TGTGCCAGCTCACCGTCGCTAGCGGGAGCGTCCGCCGGGGAGCTGTTTTTT. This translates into CASSPSLAGASAGELFF. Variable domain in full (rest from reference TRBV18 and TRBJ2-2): NAGVMQNPRHLVRRRGQEARLRCSPMKGHSHVYWYRQLPEEGLKFMVYLQKENIIDESGMPKERFSAEFPKEGPSILRIQQVVRGDSAAYFCASSPSLAGASAGELFFGEGSRLTVL.

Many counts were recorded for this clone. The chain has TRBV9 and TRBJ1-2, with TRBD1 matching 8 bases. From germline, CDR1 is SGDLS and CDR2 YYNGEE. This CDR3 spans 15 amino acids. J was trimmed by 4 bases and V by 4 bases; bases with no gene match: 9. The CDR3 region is CASSTRQGTTYGYTF. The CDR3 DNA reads TGTGCCAGCAGCACCCGACAGGGGACTACCTATGGCTACACCTTC.

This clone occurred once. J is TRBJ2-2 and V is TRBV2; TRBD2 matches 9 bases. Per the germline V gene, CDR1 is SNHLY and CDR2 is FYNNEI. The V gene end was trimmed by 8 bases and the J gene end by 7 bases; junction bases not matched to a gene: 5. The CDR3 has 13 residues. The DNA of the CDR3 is TGTGCCAGCGAGCGGGAGGAAAACGGGGAGCTGTTTTTT. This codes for CASEREENGELFF.

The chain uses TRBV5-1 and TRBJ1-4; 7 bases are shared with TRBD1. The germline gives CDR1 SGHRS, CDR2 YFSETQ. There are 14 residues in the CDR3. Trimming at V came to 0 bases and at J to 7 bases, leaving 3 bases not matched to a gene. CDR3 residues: CASSLARGGEKLFF. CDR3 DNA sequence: TGCGCCAGCAGCTTGGCCAGGGGGGGTGAAAAACTGTTTTTT.

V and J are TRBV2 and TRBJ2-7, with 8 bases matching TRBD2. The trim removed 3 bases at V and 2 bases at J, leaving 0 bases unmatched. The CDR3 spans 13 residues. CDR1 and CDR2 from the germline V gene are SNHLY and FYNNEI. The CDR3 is CASSEGLAYEQYF. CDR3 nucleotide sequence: TGTGCCAGCAGTGAGGGACTAGCCTACGAGCAGTACTTC. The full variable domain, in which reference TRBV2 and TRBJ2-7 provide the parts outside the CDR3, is EPEVTQTPSHQVTQMGQEVILRCVPISNHLYFYWYRQILGQKVEFLVSFYNNEISEKSEIFDDQFSVERPDGSNFTLKIRSTKLEDSAMYFCASSEGLAYEQYFGPGTRLTVT.

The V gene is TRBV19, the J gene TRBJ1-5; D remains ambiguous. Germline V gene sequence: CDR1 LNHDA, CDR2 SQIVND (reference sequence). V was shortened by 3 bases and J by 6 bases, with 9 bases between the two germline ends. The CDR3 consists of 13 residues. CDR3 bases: TGTGCCAGTAGTATTCCTGCGGGTCAGCCCCAGCATTTT. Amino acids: CASSIPAGQPQHF.

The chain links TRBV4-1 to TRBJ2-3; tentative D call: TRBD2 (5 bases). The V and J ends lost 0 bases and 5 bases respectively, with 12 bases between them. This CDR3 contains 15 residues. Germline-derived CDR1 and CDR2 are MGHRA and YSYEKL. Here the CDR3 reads CASSQDGAARDTQYF. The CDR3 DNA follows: TGCGCCAGCAGCCAAGACGGAGCGGCCCGAGATACGCAGTATTTT.

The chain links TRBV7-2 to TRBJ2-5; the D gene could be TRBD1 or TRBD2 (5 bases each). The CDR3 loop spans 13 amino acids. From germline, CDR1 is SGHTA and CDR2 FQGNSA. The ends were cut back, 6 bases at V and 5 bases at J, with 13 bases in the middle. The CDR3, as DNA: TGTGCCAGCAGTCCTCCCTGGGGGGAGACCCAGTACTTC. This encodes CASSPPWGETQYF.

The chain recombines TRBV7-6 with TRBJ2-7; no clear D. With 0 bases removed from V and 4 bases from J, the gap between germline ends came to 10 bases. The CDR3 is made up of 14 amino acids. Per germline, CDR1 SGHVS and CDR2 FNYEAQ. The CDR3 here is CASSLAPAPYEQYF. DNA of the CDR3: TGTGCCAGCAGCTTAGCCCCCGCCCCATACGAGCAGTACTTC.

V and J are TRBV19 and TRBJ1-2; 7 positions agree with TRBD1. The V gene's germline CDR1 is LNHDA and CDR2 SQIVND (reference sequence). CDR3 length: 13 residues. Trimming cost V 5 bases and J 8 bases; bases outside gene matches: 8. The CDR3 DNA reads TGTGCCAGTAGTCCGGGGACAGCCCGCGGCTACACCTTC. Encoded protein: CASSPGTARGYTF.

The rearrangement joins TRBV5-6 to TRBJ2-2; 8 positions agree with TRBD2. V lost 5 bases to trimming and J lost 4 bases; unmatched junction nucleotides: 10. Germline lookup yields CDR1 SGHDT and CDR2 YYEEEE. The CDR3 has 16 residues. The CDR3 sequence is CASSPGLAPATGELFF. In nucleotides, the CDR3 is TGTGCCAGCAGTCCCGGACTAGCTCCTGCCACCGGGGAGCTGTTTTTT.

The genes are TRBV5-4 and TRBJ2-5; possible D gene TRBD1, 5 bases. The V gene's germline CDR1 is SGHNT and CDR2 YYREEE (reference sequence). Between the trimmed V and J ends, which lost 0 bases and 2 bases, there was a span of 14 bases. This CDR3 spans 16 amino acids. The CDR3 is CASSLVKGLGQETQYF. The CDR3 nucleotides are TGTGCCAGCAGCTTGGTGAAGGGGTTAGGGCAAGAGACCCAGTACTTC.

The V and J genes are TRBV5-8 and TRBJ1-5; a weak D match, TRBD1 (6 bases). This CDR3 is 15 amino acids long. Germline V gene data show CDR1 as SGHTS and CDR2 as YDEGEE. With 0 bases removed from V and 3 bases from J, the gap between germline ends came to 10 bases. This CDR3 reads CASSLGRDINQPQHF. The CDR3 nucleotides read TGTGCCAGCAGCTTGGGTCGGGACATCAATCAGCCCCAGCATTTT.

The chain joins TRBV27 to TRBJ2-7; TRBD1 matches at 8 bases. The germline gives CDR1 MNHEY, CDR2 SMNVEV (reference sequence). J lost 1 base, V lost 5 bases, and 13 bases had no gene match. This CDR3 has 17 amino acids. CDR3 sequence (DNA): TGTGCCAGCAGTCCCGCCGACAGGGGCCTTAGGTCCTACGAGCAGTACTTC. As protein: CASSPADRGLRSYEQYF.

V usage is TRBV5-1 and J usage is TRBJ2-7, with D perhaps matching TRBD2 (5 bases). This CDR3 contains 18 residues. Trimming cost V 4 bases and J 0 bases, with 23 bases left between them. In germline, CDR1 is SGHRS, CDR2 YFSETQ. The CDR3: CASSAPPIARLSSYEQYF. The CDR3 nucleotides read TGCGCCAGCAGCGCACCTCCTATAGCGCGACTTAGCTCCTACGAGCAGTACTTC.

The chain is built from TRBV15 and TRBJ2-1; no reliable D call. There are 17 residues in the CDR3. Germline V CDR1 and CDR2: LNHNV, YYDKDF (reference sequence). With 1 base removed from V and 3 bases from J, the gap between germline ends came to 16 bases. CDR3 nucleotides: TGTGCCACCAGCAGAGTTCCCTTTGAGAACGGCTACAATGAGCAGTTCTTC. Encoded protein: CATSRVPFENGYNEQFF. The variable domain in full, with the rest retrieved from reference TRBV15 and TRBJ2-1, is DAMVIQNPRYQVTQFGKPVTLSCSQTLNHNVMYWYQQKSSQAPKLLFHYYDKDFNNEADTPDNFQSRRPNTSFCFLDIRSPGLGDTAMYLCATSRVPFENGYNEQFFGPGTRLTVL.

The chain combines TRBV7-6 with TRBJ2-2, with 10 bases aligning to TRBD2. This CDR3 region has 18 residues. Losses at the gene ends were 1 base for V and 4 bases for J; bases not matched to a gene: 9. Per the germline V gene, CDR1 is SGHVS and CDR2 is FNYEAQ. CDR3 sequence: CASSLGSRLAGVTGELFF. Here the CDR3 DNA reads TGTGCCAGCAGCTTAGGATCCCGTCTAGCGGGAGTCACCGGGGAGCTGTTTTTT.

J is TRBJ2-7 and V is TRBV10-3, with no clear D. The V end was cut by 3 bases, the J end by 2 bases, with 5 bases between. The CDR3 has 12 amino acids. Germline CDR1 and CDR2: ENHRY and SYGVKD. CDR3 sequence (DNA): TGTGCCATCAGTGACACCGCCTACGAGCAGTACTTC. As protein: CAISDTAYEQYF.

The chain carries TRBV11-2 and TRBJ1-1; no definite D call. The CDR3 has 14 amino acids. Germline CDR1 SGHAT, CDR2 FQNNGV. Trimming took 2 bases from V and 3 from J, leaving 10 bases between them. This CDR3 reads CASSLPGPHTEAFF. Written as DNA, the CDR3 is TGTGCCAGCAGCTTACCCGGCCCGCACACTGAAGCTTTCTTT. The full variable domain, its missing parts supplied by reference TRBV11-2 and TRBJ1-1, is EAGVAQSPRYKIIEKRQSVAFWCNPISGHATLYWYQQILGQGPKLLIQFQNNGVVDDSQLPKDRFSAERLKGVDSTLKIQPAKLEDSAVYLCASSLPGPHTEAFFGQGTRLTVV.

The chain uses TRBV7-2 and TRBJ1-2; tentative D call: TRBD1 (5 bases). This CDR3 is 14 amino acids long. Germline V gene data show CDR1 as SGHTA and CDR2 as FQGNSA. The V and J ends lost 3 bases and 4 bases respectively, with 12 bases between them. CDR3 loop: CASSLVGGGYGYTF. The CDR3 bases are TGTGCCAGCAGCTTGGTTGGGGGTGGCTATGGCTACACCTTC.

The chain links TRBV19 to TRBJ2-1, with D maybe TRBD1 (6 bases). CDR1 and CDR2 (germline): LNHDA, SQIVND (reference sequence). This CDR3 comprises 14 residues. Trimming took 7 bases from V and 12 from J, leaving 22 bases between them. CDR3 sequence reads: CASNSPGPGVLQFF. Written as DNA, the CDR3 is TGTGCCAGTAACAGCCCCGGGCCAGGGGTTCTGCAGTTCTTC.